This entry features one T cell receptor (beta chain) sequence. The clone's antigen remains unknown. The input lacks base qualities; no much larger clone sits a single base away. The data are from a study of memory CD4+ T cells and cytomegalovirus serostatus (dated 2019 in TCRdb). With regard to the full study: The cohort comprised 33 healthy Belgian adults, 9 CMV seropositive and roughly 25 CMV seronegative. CD4+ memory TCRbeta repertoires of a Belgian cohort with known cytomegalovirus serostatus were sequenced in order to replicate a published TCR-based CMV serostatus classifier.

The Quick-DNA Microprep Kit was used to extract genomic DNA from the sorted cells. Amplification of TCRbeta DNA was done with the immunoSEQ hsTCRbeta kit, following the protocol from the manufacturer. An Illumina MiSeq instrument was used to sequence the TCRbeta libraries. The authors' pipeline ran thus. Once out-of-frame sequences had been removed, 2,200,000 or so distinct TCRbeta sequences were left, which works out to an average of about 71,000 per individual. Each individual was scored according to the count of fewer than 200 previously reported CMV-associated TCRbeta sequences and the total productive distinct TCRbeta count. A beta-binomial model was reimplemented in Python, and scikit-learn random forests with default parameters were trained on US cohort data. Classifier performance on the Belgian cohort was summarized as median AUC with percentile confidence intervals calculated over 10,000 bootstrap iterations. TCRdb obtained this table from immuneACCESS and retained in-frame rearrangements with V and J assigned. These tables miss some clones; where compared with another copy, unresolved V genes account for less than half of the shortfall, and the remainder is unexplained. The DNA was the basis for D and trimming; V, J and clone size are from that table. Here the sample has 45,000 or so clones; around three quarters occur a single time. 0.95% to 1.2% of the sample rests with the top ten.

Study-level results and caveats: Unlike the original study, which covered naive and memory CD4+ and CD8+ populations, the Belgian study sequenced only CD4+CD45RO+ memory cells. For predicting CMV serostatus, the median bootstrapped AUC was approximately 0.95 using the original framework and around 0.91 using a US-trained random forest. The results were interpreted as suggesting that the CMV-associated TCR signature is largely present in the CD4+ memory repertoire. The original-framework classifier achieved a median bootstrapped AUC of about 0.94 with a 95% CI of 0.76-1.00 on the Belgian cohort. Among the 164 previously reported CMV-associated TCRbeta sequences, approximately 67 showed up in the CD4+ memory repertoires, with each one found in between one and five individuals.

Taken from the germline V gene (reference sequence), the CDR1 and CDR2 loops are LNHDA and SQIVND. The CDR3 starts with the cysteine, ends with the phenylalanine, and has 14 residues. Only the CDR3 DNA is retained, 42 bases long and in frame from the first base. The junction carries 16 bases between V and J, which are trimmed by 5 bases and 6 bases respectively. Single viable CD3+CD4+CD8-CD45RO+ cells were sorted as memory CD4+ T cells on a FACSAria II. To determine CMV serostatus, a Roche Elecsys assay was used that detects serum IgG against CMV pp150, pp28, p38 and p52. After thawing, total CD4+ T cells were enriched by positive selection with CD4 magnetic microbeads. The samples came from a different study that was designed specifically to examine the CD4+ T cell memory repertoire. Peripheral blood mononuclear cells were isolated and cryopreserved according to standard operating procedures, and serum was kept at -80 degrees C. The staining relied on CD3-PerCP (BW264/56), CD4-APC (RPA-T4), CD45RO-PE (UCHT1) and CD8-Pacific Orange (3B5) antibodies, and Sytox blue was used to exclude non-viable cells.

What was sequenced was memory CD4+ T cells from blood. The origin of this receptor is an adult in good health and CMV-seronegative. The chain employs TRBV19 and TRBJ1-2; no confident D gene assignment can be made. The CDR3 in this case is CASSVRGVGDGYTF. The sequenced DNA is TGTGCCAGTAGTGTCAGAGGCGTGGGCGATGGCTACACCTTC.